A selection of T cell receptor beta chains follows, all from one sample in a study of memory CD4+ T cells and cytomegalovirus serostatus. The repertoire was sequenced with immunoSEQ multiplex PCR; TCRdb's copy has only in-frame clones and lacks some. Of 75,000 to 90,000 clones detected, more than 70% appear once; the ten largest clones hold roughly 0.79%. Sequenced: memory CD4+ T cells from blood. These receptors originate from an adult in good health and CMV-seronegative. Each CDR3 is given with its conserved first and last residue. A D gene is named only where the DNA matches it firmly. Size is omitted from some rows. Given values are once, few, many or a class for expanded clones.

>TRBD1|-|TRBJ2-2|TRBV7-6
CASSSRGKGNTGELFF
TGTGCCAGCAGCTCCAGGGGGAAGGGGAACACCGGGGAGCTGTTTTTT
>-|-|TRBJ1-5|TRBV11-2
CASSLTAGGNQPQHF
TGTGCCAGCAGCTTAACGGCAGGGGGCAATCAGCCCCAGCATTTT
>TRBD1|-|TRBJ2-3|TRBV5-1
CASSPGTGGGTDTQYF
TGCGCCAGCAGCCCCGGGACAGGTGGAGGCACAGATACGCAGTATTTT
>-|once|TRBJ2-1|TRBV28
CASEGSTYNEQFF
TGTGCCAGCGAGGGCAGCACCTACAATGAGCAGTTCTTC
>-|-|TRBJ2-1|TRBV9
CASSAASGYNEQFF
TGTGCCAGCAGCGCTGCGTCGGGGTACAATGAGCAGTTCTTC
>-|-|TRBJ2-7|TRBV7-2
CASSLGGVSSYEQYF
TGTGCCAGCAGCTTAGGCGGCGTGAGCTCCTACGAGCAGTACTTC
>-|few|TRBJ1-1|TRBV10-3
CAISYGGDDTEAFF
TGTGCCATCAGTTACGGTGGCGACGACACTGAAGCTTTCTTT
>-|-|TRBJ1-2|TRBV19
CASSPVGTHYGYTF
TGTGCCAGTAGTCCCGTCGGGACACACTATGGCTACACCTTC
>TRBD2|-|TRBJ2-2|TRBV5-1
CASSLTGGHTGELFF
TGCGCCAGCAGCTTGACGGGGGGGCACACCGGGGAGCTGTTTTTT
>-|-|TRBJ1-2|TRBV11-2
CATSGLNYGYTF
TGTGCCACTTCGGGTCTTAACTATGGCTACACCTTC
>TRBD1|-|TRBJ2-7|TRBV2
CASKPTGTPSGLAYEQYF
TGTGCCAGCAAGCCGACAGGGACCCCCTCAGGCCTGGCCTACGAGCAGTACTTC
>-|once|TRBJ1-2|TRBV9
CASSHPERSNYGYTF
TGTGCCAGCAGCCACCCGGAGAGGTCTAACTATGGCTACACCTTC
>-|-|TRBJ2-1|TRBV10-3
CAIRVLHGEQFF
TGTGCCATCAGAGTTTTACACGGTGAGCAGTTCTTC
>-|-|TRBJ1-3|TRBV19
CASRVTGGTGNTIYF
TGTGCCAGTAGAGTAACCGGGGGCACTGGAAACACCATATATTTT
>-|-|TRBJ1-4|TRBV27
CASRIVRDTEKLFF
TGTGCCAGCAGAATAGTCCGGGATACAGAAAAACTGTTTTTT
>-|-|TRBJ1-5|TRBV2
CASKGGWRSNQPQHF
TGTGCCAGCAAGGGGGGGTGGAGGAGCAATCAGCCCCAGCATTTT
>TRBD1|-|TRBJ2-7|TRBV5-1
CASNKQGNSYEQYF
TGCGCCAGCAACAAACAGGGGAACTCCTACGAGCAGTACTTC
>TRBD2|-|TRBJ2-2|TRBV6-5
CASSYLRGGATGELFF
TGTGCCAGCAGTTACTTACGGGGGGGCGCCACCGGGGAGCTGTTTTTT
>-|-|TRBJ1-1|TRBV7-9
CASSIGQVVGNTEAFF
TGTGCCAGCAGCATCGGCCAAGTTGTGGGGAACACTGAAGCTTTCTTT
>-|-|TRBJ1-6|TRBV7-6
CASSLGVPRGNSPLHF
TGTGCCAGCAGCTTAGGTGTCCCCAGAGGGAATTCACCCCTCCACTTT
>-|-|TRBJ1-2|TRBV10-2
CASIQDRNYGYTF
TGCGCCAGCATACAAGACCGGAACTATGGCTACACCTTC
>-|-|TRBJ1-1|TRBV5-1
CASSLGGGDTEAFF
TGCGCCAGCAGCTTGGGGGGAGGGGACACTGAAGCTTTCTTT
>-|-|TRBJ1-2|TRBV10-3
CAISKTETNYGYTF
TGTGCCATCAGTAAAACCGAGACTAACTATGGCTACACCTTC
>-|-|TRBJ1-1|TRBV29-1
CSVRSGNTEAFF
TGCAGCGTTAGATCGGGGAACACTGAAGCTTTCTTT
>-|-|TRBJ1-2|TRBV30
CAWSLEGGYTF
TGTGCCTGGAGCCTCGAGGGAGGCTACACCTTC
>-|-|TRBJ2-3|TRBV7-2
CASSPQARSTDTQYF
TGTGCCAGCAGCCCACAGGCGCGTAGCACAGATACGCAGTATTTT
>-|-|TRBJ2-7|TRBV19
CASSRTSQYEQYF
TGTGCCAGTAGTAGGACAAGCCAGTACGAGCAGTACTTC
>TRBD1|once|TRBJ2-7|TRBV7-2
CASSTGGAGEQYF
TGTGCCAGCAGCACAGGGGGCGCGGGCGAGCAGTACTTC
>-|-|TRBJ2-5|TRBV7-3
CASSTNRELGQETQYF
TGTGCCAGCAGCACTAACAGGGAGTTGGGCCAAGAGACCCAGTACTTC
>TRBD2|-|TRBJ2-1|TRBV7-3
CASSQRRLAGYTSYNEQFF
TGTGCCAGCAGCCAAAGGCGTCTAGCGGGATACACCTCCTACAATGAGCAGTTCTTC
>TRBD1|-|TRBJ1-1|TRBV7-9
CASAGGRGVYTEAFF
TGTGCCAGCGCGGGGGGCAGGGGGGTGTACACTGAAGCTTTCTTT
>TRBD1|-|TRBJ1-5|TRBV19
CASRHYRGDQPQHF
TGTGCCAGTAGGCATTACAGGGGCGATCAGCCCCAGCATTTT
>TRBD1|-|TRBJ1-2|TRBV19
CASSTPGQGGFNYGYTF
TGTGCCAGTAGTACCCCGGGACAGGGGGGCTTTAACTATGGCTACACCTTC
>TRBD1|-|TRBJ2-6|TRBV11-2
CASSRRTGGEAGANVLTF
TGTGCCAGCAGCCGGCGGACAGGGGGCGAAGCTGGGGCCAACGTCCTGACTTTC
>-|-|TRBJ1-3|TRBV10-3
CAISTGTSGNTIYF
TGTGCCATCAGTACAGGGACTTCAGGAAACACCATATATTTT
>-|once|TRBJ1-1|TRBV6-1
CASSHRSSDTEAFF
TGTGCCAGCAGCCACCGAAGTTCGGACACTGAAGCTTTCTTT
>-|once|TRBJ2-7|TRBV18
CASSPELGEVEQYF
TGTGCCAGCTCACCAGAACTTGGGGAAGTCGAGCAGTACTTC
>-|-|TRBJ1-4|TRBV5-5
CASSREGGRNEKLFF
TGTGCCAGCAGCAGAGAAGGGGGGAGAAATGAAAAACTGTTTTTT
>-|-|TRBJ1-2|TRBV2
CATAAGLEGRGYTF
TGTGCCACCGCTGCGGGATTGGAGGGTAGAGGCTACACCTTC
>TRBD1|few|TRBJ2-5|TRBV2
CVQGKQETQYF
TGTGTACAGGGGAAGCAAGAGACCCAGTACTTC
>-|-|TRBJ2-2|TRBV19
CASSTLRGKTGELFF
TGTGCCAGTAGTACTCTCAGGGGAAAAACCGGGGAGCTGTTTTTT
>-|few|TRBJ1-5|TRBV12-5
CASADGTPRGQPQHF
TGTGCTAGTGCCGACGGGACCCCGAGGGGTCAGCCCCAGCATTTT
>-|-|TRBJ2-3|TRBV2
CASSPYEDTQYF
TGTGCCAGCAGCCCCTATGAGGATACGCAGTATTTT
>-|once|TRBJ2-2|TRBV5-8
CASSLLISNTGELFF
TGTGCCAGCAGCTTGCTAATTTCGAACACCGGGGAGCTGTTTTTT
>-|-|TRBJ1-6|TRBV9
CASSGDSRNSPLHF
TGTGCCAGCAGCGGGGACTCTCGTAATTCACCCCTCCACTTT
>TRBD2|-|TRBJ2-5|TRBV11-2
CASSSKLAGAIGTQYF
TGTGCCAGCAGCTCCAAACTAGCGGGGGCTATTGGGACCCAGTACTTC
>-|-|TRBJ1-2|TRBV27
CASSYVRDSYGYTF
TGTGCCAGCAGTTACGTTAGGGATAGCTATGGCTACACCTTC
>-|-|TRBJ2-5|TRBV27
CASSPPGLPMGTQYF
TGTGCCAGCAGTCCTCCGGGACTGCCGATGGGGACCCAGTACTTC
>TRBD1|-|TRBJ1-2|TRBV5-1
CASSGGTGGSYGYTF
TGCGCCAGCAGCGGGGGGACAGGGGGCAGCTATGGCTACACCTTC
>-|-|TRBJ2-1|TRBV9
CASSVLGALTYNEQFF
TGTGCCAGCAGCGTACTGGGGGCCCTAACCTACAATGAGCAGTTCTTC